Included here is one T cell receptor (beta chain) sequence, with context. Its specificity is not known. This CDR3 has 16 amino acids. Germline V lookup: CDR1 SQVTM, CDR2 ANQGSEA. Every CD8+ subset sample held 300,000 flow-sorted cells, done in triplicate. The authors made the TRB cDNA libraries by 5' RACE using UMI labels. TCRdb reprocessed the 5' RACE reads, keeping one entry per CDR3 protein, no DNA. This repertoire includes 7,900 or so distinct CDR3 sequences. This sample was taken from a study of CXCR3-negative and CXCR3-positive naive CD8 T cells. Overall study findings and caveats: For CXCR3-positive naive cells, TRB CDR3s were more hydrophobic than those of CXCR3-negative naive cells.

The source material was naive CXCR3- CD8+ T cells from blood. Subset: CD45RO-CCR7+CD27+CD95- naive CD8+ T cells lacking CXCR3 (TNR3-). The clonotype was recovered from a human donor in good health. Some clones in this sample may be carry-over from other donors' samples. The chain employs TRBV29-1 and TRBJ2-7; no DNA is available, so the TRBD2 call from TCRdb remains unchecked. The chain's CDR3 is CSVEWALGGDSYEQYF.